The 24 T cell receptor beta chains given below trace back to one sample, sequenced in a study of T cell responses to AZD1222 COVID-19 vaccine. The assay was immunoSEQ multiplex PCR, and TCRdb's table has in-frame clones only and misses some. The sample consists of about 110,000 clones, about 86% of them appearing once. This material consisted of peripheral blood, taken on day 0 of AZD1222 vaccination. The source is an adult in good health.

The sample holds a few counts of this clone. This CDR3 reads CASSLAGPQDTQYF. In nucleotides, the CDR3 is TGTGCCAGCAGTTTAGCTGGGCCTCAAGATACGCAGTATTTT. The rearrangement links TRBV27 to TRBJ2-3; D is uncertain. V lost 2 bases, J lost 5 bases, and 11 bases lay in between. The CDR3 contains 14 residues. The germline V gene encodes CDR1 MNHEY and CDR2 SMNVEV (reference sequence).

This clone appeared a few times. The chain uses TRBV7-2 and TRBJ1-2; no reliable D call. Between the trimmed V and J ends, which lost 3 bases and 4 bases, there was a span of 9 bases. The CDR3 runs 13 residues. Germline CDR1 SGHTA, CDR2 FQGNSA. This CDR3 is CASSFNPGYGYTF. The DNA of the CDR3 is TGTGCCAGCAGCTTCAACCCCGGCTATGGCTACACCTTC.

This rearrangement joins TRBV19 to TRBJ2-5, with 7 bases lining up with TRBD2. This CDR3 has 15 residues. Germline V gives CDR1 LNHDA, CDR2 SQIVND (reference sequence). The ends lost 7 bases at V and 2 bases at J; junction bases unmatched: 10. Written as DNA, the CDR3 is TGTGCCAGTACCCCAGGGAGGGGAAGACAAGAGACCCAGTACTTC. This codes for CASTPGRGRQETQYF.

The chain combines TRBV19 with TRBJ1-6, with TRBD1 matching 9 bases. The CDR3 length is 14 residues. The junction had 7 bases not matched to a gene; V was cut back by 10 bases and J by 6 bases. CDR1 and CDR2 from the germline V gene are LNHDA and SQIVND (reference sequence). The CDR3 spells CATSRDRVNSPLHF. In DNA form, the CDR3 reads TGTGCCACCTCTCGGGACAGGGTTAATTCACCCCTCCACTTT.

V is TRBV7-2 and J is TRBJ1-6; 9 nucleotides line up with TRBD1. This CDR3 spans 14 amino acids. Unmatched junction bases numbered 4, after V lost 6 bases and J lost 7 bases. Germline V gene sequence: CDR1 SGHTA, CDR2 FQGNSA. This CDR3 is CASRDRGGNSPLHF. The CDR3 coding sequence is TGTGCCAGCAGGGACAGGGGAGGGAATTCACCCCTCCACTTT.

The chain couples TRBV24-1 to TRBJ2-5, with D perhaps TRBD1 (5 bases). With 4 bases removed from V and 1 base from J, the gap between germline ends came to 15 bases. The CDR3 totals 16 residues. The germline V gene encodes CDR1 KGHDR and CDR2 SFDVKD. CDR3 in amino acids: CATSDPLGAAQETQYF. The CDR3 nucleotides read TGTGCCACCAGTGACCCCCTTGGGGCAGCCCAAGAGACCCAGTACTTC.

The rearrangement uses TRBV28 and TRBJ2-1; either TRBD1 or TRBD2 may supply D (5 bases each). Germline V gene sequence: CDR1 MDHEN, CDR2 SYDVKM. V was cut by 9 bases and J by 9 bases, with 12 bases left in between. The CDR3 consists of 11 residues. CDR3 residues: CASQGVLEQFF. CDR3 bases: TGTGCCAGTCAGGGAGTACTTGAGCAGTTCTTC.

The chain joins TRBV20-1 to TRBJ1-1, with D possibly being TRBD1 (6 bases). Germline values: CDR1 DFQATT, CDR2 SNEGSKA (reference sequence). The CDR3 length is 13 residues. The V end lost 5 bases, the J end lost 2 bases, and 12 bases lay between the germline ends. The CDR3 loop reads CSARDRPNTEAFF. The CDR3, as DNA: TGCAGTGCTCGTGACAGGCCAAACACTGAAGCTTTCTTT.

V usage is TRBV3-1 (or the pseudogene TRBV3-2) and J usage is TRBJ1-2, with 7 nucleotides matching TRBD1. Trimming at V came to 3 bases and at J to 8 bases, leaving 9 bases not matched to a gene. The germline V gene has CDR1 LGHDT and CDR2 YNNKEL (reference sequence). This CDR3 is built from 14 residues. The CDR3 DNA sequence: TGTGCCAGCAGCCATCCAGCCACAGGGGCGGGCTACACCTTC. This codes for CASSHPATGAGYTF.

The genes are TRBV7-2 and TRBJ1-3; 10 nucleotides match TRBD1. J was trimmed by 4 bases and V by 5 bases; bases with no gene match: 8. In germline, CDR1 is SGHTA, CDR2 FQGNSA. This CDR3 spans 16 amino acids. The CDR3 loop is CASSPRGQGLGNTIYF. The CDR3 coding sequence is TGTGCCAGCAGCCCCAGGGGACAGGGGCTGGGAAACACCATATATTTT.

The chain links TRBV28 to TRBJ1-4; D is possibly TRBD1 (5 bases). V lost 3 bases and J 4 bases, leaving 12 bases between the germline ends. From germline, CDR1 is MDHEN and CDR2 SYDVKM. This CDR3 is 15 amino acids long. In DNA form, the CDR3 reads TGTGCCAGCAGTTTGAGGGGATGGGATAATGAAAAACTGTTTTTT. It yields the protein CASSLRGWDNEKLFF.

A word on this clone: Other DNA sequences in this sample translate to the same CDR3. This rearrangement joins TRBV7-2 to TRBJ2-2; D call uncertain. Trimming pared 4 bases from V and 2 bases from J, leaving 5 bases between. Germline lookup yields CDR1 SGHTA and CDR2 FQGNSA. This CDR3 is 13 amino acids long. As DNA, the CDR3 is TGTGCCAGCAGCTCGCCCAACACCGGGGAGCTGTTTTTT. Translation gives CASSSPNTGELFF.

J is TRBJ1-2 and V is TRBV27, with D possibly matching TRBD1 (6 bases). Germline V CDR1 and CDR2: MNHEY, SMNVEV (reference sequence). This CDR3 comprises 15 residues. Trimming stripped 2 bases from V and 7 bases from J, with 17 bases between. CDR3: CASSLNGGLALGYTF. The CDR3 DNA sequence: TGTGCCAGCAGTTTAAATGGGGGGCTCGCTCTTGGCTACACCTTC.

This chain uses TRBV7-8 with TRBJ2-2, with TRBD1 as a possible D gene (7 bases). The V gene's germline CDR1 is SGHVS and CDR2 FQNEAQ. V was clipped by 5 bases and J by 9 bases, with 13 bases between them. The CDR3 sequence is 13 residues long. The CDR3 sequence is CASSRLGGRELFF. The CDR3 DNA follows: TGTGCCAGCAGCCGACTAGGGGGCAGGGAGCTGTTTTTT. The full variable domain, completed using reference TRBV7-8 and TRBJ2-2, is GAGVSQSPRYKVAKRGQDVALRCDPISGHVSLFWYQQALGQGPEFLTYFQNEAQLDKSGLPSDRFFAERPEGSVSTLKIQRTQQEDSAVYLCASSRLGGRELFFGEGSRLTVL.

This sequence joins TRBV11-3 and TRBJ2-5, with D possibly called TRBD1 or TRBD2 (5 bases each). CDR3 length: 13 amino acids. Trimming cost V 5 bases and J 9 bases, with 16 bases left between them. The germline V gene encodes CDR1 SGHNT and CDR2 YENEEA. The chain's CDR3 is CASSPGAWTAQYF. Written as DNA, the CDR3 is TGTGCCAGCAGCCCCGGGGCCTGGACGGCCCAGTACTTC. Together with reference TRBV11-3 and TRBJ2-5, the CDR3 gives the full variable domain: EAGVVQSPRYKIIEKKQPVAFWCNPISGHNTLYWYLQNLGQGPELLIRYENEEAVDDSQLPKDRFSAERLKGVDSTLKIQPAELGDSAVYLCASSPGAWTAQYFGPGTRLLVL.

The CDR3 bases are TGTGCCAGCAGCTCCGGGACAGCACAAGAGACCCAGTACTTC. The encoded protein is CASSSGTAQETQYF. J is TRBJ2-5 and V is TRBV5-4; 7 positions match TRBD1. Per germline, CDR1 SGHNT and CDR2 YYREEE (reference sequence). This CDR3 has 14 amino acids. Trimming cost V 3 bases and J 2 bases; bases outside gene matches: 4.

CDR3 region: CASSQFRQGGEKLFF. CDR3 DNA: TGTGCCAGCAGCCAGTTCCGACAGGGGGGCGAAAAACTGTTTTTT. The chain joins TRBV7-8 to TRBJ1-4, with TRBD1 identical over 9 bases. Unmatched junction bases numbered 9, after V lost 5 bases and J lost 8 bases. CDR3 size: 15 residues. Looked up from germline, CDR1 is SGHVS and CDR2 is FQNEAQ.

The genes are TRBV28 and TRBJ1-4; no definite D call. The CDR3 spans 16 residues. The germline CDR1 and CDR2 sequences are MDHEN and SYDVKM. V was cut by 5 bases and J by 4 bases, with 17 bases left in between. The CDR3 loop is CASSIPGEVVNEKLFF. For the CDR3, the DNA is TGTGCCAGCAGTATCCCCGGGGAAGTAGTTAATGAAAAACTGTTTTTT.

This chain joins TRBV12-3 or TRBV12-4 and TRBJ2-7; TRBD1 matches 9 bases. The CDR3 is made up of 12 amino acids. Trimming took 6 bases from V and 5 from J; bases not matched to a gene: 2. The CDR3 here is CASSRTGDEQYF. CDR3 in DNA: TGTGCCAGCAGCCGGACAGGGGACGAGCAGTACTTC.

The chain links TRBV28 to TRBJ1-3; possibly TRBD1 for D (5 bases). This CDR3 is 16 amino acids long. From germline, CDR1 is MDHEN and CDR2 SYDVKM. V gave up 4 bases and J gave up 2 bases, with 15 bases separating them. The CDR3 reads CASSWETGITGNTIYF. The CDR3 DNA sequence: TGTGCCAGCAGTTGGGAAACAGGCATCACTGGAAACACCATATATTTT.

The chain joins TRBV25-1 to TRBJ1-5; D may be TRBD1 (6 bases). CDR1 is MGHDK and CDR2 is SYGVNS in the germline V gene. The V gene lost 7 bases and the J gene lost 3 bases, with 19 bases spanning the gap. The CDR3 runs 16 residues. CDR3 DNA: TGTGCCAGCAAAGTCTACATGACAGGCTACAATCAGCCCCAGCATTTT. Translating gives CASKVYMTGYNQPQHF.

The V call is TRBV5-4, the J call TRBJ1-2, with 7 nucleotides matching TRBD1. Per germline, CDR1 SGHNT and CDR2 YYREEE (reference sequence). The CDR3 has 14 amino acids. V was pared by 4 bases and J by 3 bases, with 6 bases of the junction left unmatched. CDR3 in DNA: TGTGCCAGCAGCCAGGGGGGCAATTACTATGGCTACACCTTC. Amino acid sequence: CASSQGGNYYGYTF.

Worth noting for this clone: The same CDR3 can be traced to other DNA sequences in this sample. The rearrangement links TRBV2 to TRBJ1-1; D not certain. This CDR3 has 10 amino acids. V lost 4 bases, J lost 7 bases, and 4 bases lay in between. Germline V gene lookup returns CDR1 SNHLY and CDR2 FYNNEI. This CDR3 reads CASSVGEAFF. DNA of the CDR3: TGTGCCAGCAGTGTAGGTGAAGCTTTCTTT. The full variable domain, in which reference TRBV2 and TRBJ1-1 provide the parts outside the CDR3, is EPEVTQTPSHQVTQMGQEVILRCVPISNHLYFYWYRQILGQKVEFLVSFYNNEISEKSEIFDDQFSVERPDGSNFTLKIRSTKLEDSAMYFCASSVGEAFFGQGTRLTVV.

The chain carries TRBV5-1 and TRBJ1-2; 8 bases are shared with TRBD1. Germline CDR1 is SGHRS and CDR2 is YFSETQ. The V gene end was trimmed by 5 bases and the J gene end by 7 bases; junction bases not matched to a gene: 10. The CDR3 spans 14 residues. The CDR3 protein is CASRASQGAGGYTF. In DNA, the CDR3 is TGCGCCAGCAGGGCGAGCCAGGGGGCAGGTGGCTACACCTTC.